This TCR beta chain is from a study of CD8+CD57+ T cells in acquired aplastic anemia. Study at large: Roughly 3.1 ug was the average amount of DNA from sorted CD4+ and CD8+ cells. Regarding the study as a whole: No significant difference in CD8+ Simpson's diversity was found between patients and controls. Found in both controls and patients were approximately 29 CD8+ CDR3 sequences.

About this clonotype itself: Its antigen is not known.

The CDR3 sequence is 15 residues long. With 0 bases clipped from V and 14 bases from J, the junction kept 13 bases outside the gene matches. CDR1 is SGDLS and CDR2 is YYNGEE in the germline V gene. Researchers used genomic DNA as the template to profile TCR beta VDJ and CDR3. Using its own MiXCR run on the reads, TCRdb lists one record per CDR3 protein. The profile covers hundreds of thousands of distinct CDR3 sequences, with about 70% appearing a single time and less than 4% taken by the ten largest. This sequence joins TRBV9 and TRBJ2-2; 7 bases are a match to TRBD2. The receptor's source is a human donor in good health, serving as a control. Sequencing was carried out using sorted CD4+, CD8+, or CD8+CD57+ T cells (not recorded which) from PBMCs. The CDR3 loop reads CASSVVVTSRGRLFF. The CDR3 DNA reads TGTGCCAGCAGCGTAGTGGTGACTAGCCGAGGGAGACTGTTTTTT.